The 18 T cell receptor beta chains below all came from one sample that was sequenced in a study of control samples from healthy donors and cancer patients. Repertoires were generated with immunoSEQ multiplex PCR, while TCRdb's copy carries only in-frame clones and drops some. The table records 150,000 or so clones, 90% to 95% of them present only once. What was sequenced was blood. These receptors originate from a middle-aged man in good health.

This sequence joins TRBV9 and TRBJ2-1, with D possibly TRBD2 on 5 matching bases. Germline V gene data show CDR1 as SGDLS and CDR2 as YYNGEE. The CDR3 loop spans 14 amino acids. V was clipped by 0 bases and J by 8 bases, with 12 bases between them. CDR3 DNA sequence: TGTGCCAGCAGCGTAGGGCTAGCTAGGGATGAGCAGTTCTTC. Protein product: CASSVGLARDEQFF.

This sequence joins TRBV28 and TRBJ1-4; 7 positions agree with TRBD1. Germline V gene data show CDR1 as MDHEN and CDR2 as SYDVKM. The V segment lost 3 bases and the J segment 0 bases; nucleotides outside the gene matches: 1. The CDR3 consists of 15 residues. The CDR3 coding sequence is TGTGCCAGCAGTTTCGGGACAGCAACTAATGAAAAACTGTTTTTT. Encoded protein: CASSFGTATNEKLFF.

This chain connects TRBV5-3 to TRBJ1-1; D gene uncertain. TRBV5-3 is recorded as an ORF, its role being uncertain. V shed 4 bases and J shed 12 bases, with 10 bases lying between them. The CDR3 loop spans 10 amino acids. The DNA for the CDR3 is TGTGCCAGAAGCCCGGGTTCACCTTTCTTT. This codes for CARSPGSPFF.

V gene TRBV5-5 combines with J gene TRBJ1-5; TRBD1 matches at 7 bases. With V trimmed by 2 bases and J by 5 bases, 7 bases remained unmatched. Germline lookup yields CDR1 SGHKS and CDR2 YYEKEE (reference sequence). The CDR3 extends over 15 amino acids. CDR3 amino acids: CASSFDPGGHQPQHF. The CDR3 DNA reads as TGTGCCAGCAGCTTTGATCCAGGGGGACATCAGCCCCAGCATTTT. Variable domain in full (rest from reference TRBV5-5 and TRBJ1-5): DAGVTQSPTHLIKTRGQQVTLRCSPISGHKSVSWYQQVLGQGPQFIFQYYEKEERGRGNFPDRFSARQFPNYSSELNVNALLLGDSALYLCASSFDPGGHQPQHFGDGTRLSIL.

The J gene is TRBJ1-2, the V gene TRBV7-9; D is uncertain. Germline CDR1 SEHNR, CDR2 FQNEAQ (reference sequence). V gave up 3 bases and J gave up 0 bases, with 5 bases separating them. This CDR3 contains 13 residues. The CDR3 DNA follows: TGTGCCAGCAGCTTGGGGACTAACTATGGCTACACCTTC. This codes for CASSLGTNYGYTF.

The rearrangement uses TRBV7-2 and TRBJ2-3; D is ambiguous. The V gene's germline CDR1 is SGHTA and CDR2 FQGNSA. The CDR3 consists of 15 residues. V lost 0 bases and J lost 1, with 8 bases in between. DNA for the CDR3: TGTGCCAGCAGCTTAGCGGGGTTAGGCACAGATACGCAGTATTTT. Its protein product is CASSLAGLGTDTQYF.

V gene TRBV6-1 combines with J gene TRBJ2-3; D perhaps matches TRBD1 (5 bases). CDR1 MNHNS and CDR2 SASEGT come from the germline V gene. This CDR3 is 16 amino acids long. The V end was cut by 5 bases, the J end by 0 bases, with 15 bases between. This chain's CDR3 is CASSQETVRSTDTQYF. CDR3 DNA sequence: TGTGCCAGCAGTCAAGAGACAGTTCGGAGCACAGATACGCAGTATTTT.

This chain joins TRBV5-1 and TRBJ2-7; 9 positions match TRBD1. J lost 0 bases, V lost 0 bases, and 4 bases had no gene match. From germline, CDR1 is SGHRS and CDR2 YFSETQ. CDR3 length: 16 residues. The CDR3, as DNA: TGCGCCAGCAGCTTGGCCGGGACAGGGTACTCCTACGAGCAGTACTTC. Translated: CASSLAGTGYSYEQYF.

The rearrangement joins TRBV19 to TRBJ2-3, with 11 positions matching TRBD2. Trimming cost V 3 bases and J 1 base; bases outside gene matches: 6. Per germline, CDR1 LNHDA and CDR2 SQIVND (reference sequence). The CDR3 totals 17 residues. The DNA for the CDR3 is TGTGCCAGTAGTATGGCTAGCGGGGGGCCCCGCACAGATACGCAGTATTTT. The encoded protein is CASSMASGGPRTDTQYF.

The chain couples TRBV5-1 to TRBJ2-1, with 7 bases that match TRBD2. Germline trimming cut 0 bases from V and 5 bases from J; bases unmatched to any gene: 5. The CDR3 consists of 15 residues. Germline values: CDR1 SGHRS, CDR2 YFSETQ. CDR3 bases: TGCGCCAGCAGCTTGGTGTGGGCGGGGGACAATGAGCAGTTCTTC. Its translation: CASSLVWAGDNEQFF.

V usage is TRBV28 and J usage is TRBJ2-6; TRBD1 might be the D (6 bases). Trimming pared 5 bases from V and 0 bases from J, leaving 14 bases between. This CDR3 is 17 amino acids long. From germline, CDR1 is MDHEN and CDR2 SYDVKM. DNA for the CDR3: TGTGCCAGCAGTCCGGCAGGGGTTATCTCTGGGGCCAACGTCCTGACTTTC. Its protein is CASSPAGVISGANVLTF.

V is TRBV6-2 or TRBV6-3 and J is TRBJ2-7, with TRBD2 as a possible D gene (5 bases). The ends were cut back, 0 bases at V and 5 bases at J, with 11 bases in the middle. CDR3 size: 14 residues. Per the germline V gene, CDR1 is MNHEY and CDR2 is SVGEGT. The CDR3 region is CASSYSRVRDEQYF. As DNA, the CDR3 is TGTGCCAGCAGTTACTCGAGGGTCCGGGACGAGCAGTACTTC.

V is TRBV5-4 and J is TRBJ2-1; possible D gene TRBD2, 6 bases. Trimming removed 4 bases from V and 2 bases from J, with 10 bases in between. The CDR3 consists of 14 residues. Germline lookup yields CDR1 SGHNT and CDR2 YYREEE (reference sequence). The CDR3 DNA follows: TGTGCCAGCAGCGTTTCGGGGGCCTACAATGAGCAGTTCTTC. Translating it yields CASSVSGAYNEQFF.

The chain is built from TRBV5-4 and TRBJ2-3; no reliable D call. CDR3 length: 15 residues. Germline V gene lookup returns CDR1 SGHNT and CDR2 YYREEE (reference sequence). V lost 0 bases and J lost 0, with 8 bases in between. CDR3 loop: CASSLVAASTDTQYF. DNA of the CDR3: TGTGCCAGCAGCTTGGTTGCGGCTAGCACAGATACGCAGTATTTT.

The chain carries TRBV4-1 and TRBJ1-2, with a possible D match to TRBD1 (6 bases). The CDR3 runs 20 residues. CDR1 is MGHRA and CDR2 is YSYEKL in the germline V gene. The V end was cut by 1 base, the J end by 2 bases, with 26 bases between. Written as DNA, the CDR3 is TGCGCCAGCAGCCAAGGAGTCCTCCGGCGGGGGGGGGCTTGGAACTATGGCTACACCTTC. Translation: CASSQGVLRRGGAWNYGYTF.

As DNA, the CDR3 is TGTGCCAGCAGTCGCCAGGGCACAGATACGCAGTATTTT. Its protein is CASSRQGTDTQYF. This chain joins TRBV27 and TRBJ2-3; no firm D call. Germline V gives CDR1 MNHEY, CDR2 SMNVEV (reference sequence). The CDR3 loop spans 13 amino acids. V was pared by 5 bases and J by 1 base, with 7 bases between.

The chain links TRBV7-9 to TRBJ1-3; D might be TRBD1 (5 bases). This CDR3 is built from 12 residues. Germline-derived CDR1 and CDR2 are SEHNR and FQNEAQ (reference sequence). The ends were cut back, 5 bases at V and 10 bases at J, with 12 bases in the middle. The CDR3 nucleotides are TGTGCCAGCAGCGCTACAGGACAAACCATATATTTT. The encoded protein is CASSATGQTIYF.

The V gene is TRBV24-1, the J gene TRBJ2-5; D is unresolved. The CDR3 contains 12 residues. The V end was cut by 4 bases, the J end by 7 bases, with 9 bases between. Germline CDR1 reads KGHDR; CDR2 reads SFDVKD. The CDR3 reads CATSDPPGTQYF. In DNA, the CDR3 is TGTGCCACCAGTGACCCCCCAGGGACCCAGTACTTC.